This record covers a single TCR beta chain. As yet, its antigen is unknown. The data belong to a study of shared clonotypes between healthy human individuals. Across the whole study: With ages of 18 to 49, the donors were a couple of women and three men. The study, taken as a whole, reports: What naive subsets generally showed was a larger estimated richness than memory subsets showed. The sampled material consisted only of blood, and tissue repertoires are likely to differ. Shared across several donors were 4% to 5% of the naive CD4 clonotypes.

Repertoires were generated with immunoSEQ multiplex PCR, while TCRdb's copy carries only in-frame clones and drops some. The data show about 2.4 million clones, with over 85% seen just once and 0.35% to 0.45% held by the top ten. The CDR3 totals 14 residues. Per germline, CDR1 MNHNS and CDR2 SASEGT. Trimming cost V 3 bases and J 2 bases, with 7 bases left between them. Sequencing used naive CD4+ T cells from PBMCs. Stated subset: CD45RA+ positively selected. This receptor was taken from a man aged 18 to 29 in good health. Some clones in this sample may be carry-over from other donors' samples. The rearrangement uses TRBV6-1 and TRBJ2-2; a weak D match, TRBD1 (5 bases). The CDR3 DNA reads TGTGCCAGCAGTGACCAGGGTAACACCGGGGAGCTGTTTTTT. This translates into CASSDQGNTGELFF.